The rows below give T cell receptor beta chains drawn from one sample of a study of cytomegalovirus exposure and HLA in healthy donors. TCRdb's table, derived via immunoSEQ multiplex PCR, lists solely in-frame clones and lacks some. The sample lists about 140,000 clones; about 82% were seen once. Source material: PBMCs. These receptors were taken from a male donor in good health and CMV-seronegative. The CDR3 runs from the conserved cysteine through the conserved F or W. The D gene is left open where the match is weak. Only part of the rows carry a size: once, few, many, or a class if the clone is expanded.

v_gene	abundance	d_gene	j_gene	CDR3nt	CDR3aa
TRBV2	.	TRBD1	TRBJ1-2	TGTGCCAGCAGTGTAGAAGGACAGGGAAACTATGGCTACACCTTC	CASSVEGQGNYGYTF
TRBV27	.	TRBD1	TRBJ2-7	TGTGCCAGCAGCGACACAGGGGTCCCGGGGGAGCAGTACTTC	CASSDTGVPGEQYF
TRBV13	.	TRBD1	TRBJ2-7	TGTGCCAGCAGGGGGCCGGGACAGAACTACGAGCAGTACTTC	CASRGPGQNYEQYF
TRBV7-2	.	.	TRBJ2-1	TGTGCCAGCAGCTTCGTTCCCGGGACTTCTCTCTCCTACAATGAGCAGTTCTTC	CASSFVPGTSLSYNEQFF
TRBV7-7	.	TRBD1	TRBJ2-6	TGTGCCAGCAGCCACCTGACAGGGGGCGAGCATGCTGGGGCCAACGTCCTGACTTTC	CASSHLTGGEHAGANVLTF
TRBV15	.	.	TRBJ2-5	TGTGCCACCAGCAGACGAGAGACCCAGTACTTC	CATSRRETQYF
TRBV7-9	.	.	TRBJ2-3	TGTGCCAGCAGCCTCCCCCCGGACAGTGGCACAGATACGCAGTATTTT	CASSLPPDSGTDTQYF
TRBV30	.	.	TRBJ2-1	TGTGCCTGGAGTGGCGGCTACAATGAGCAGTTCTTC	CAWSGGYNEQFF
TRBV2	.	TRBD1	TRBJ2-7	TGTGCCAGCAGTGAAGCGTGGACAGGCGACACCTACGAGCAGTACTTC	CASSEAWTGDTYEQYF
TRBV7-6	.	TRBD1	TRBJ1-4	TGTGCCAGCAGCGTTGACAGGGCCGGGGAACTGTTTTTT	CASSVDRAGELFF
TRBV28	.	.	TRBJ1-5	TGTGCCAGCAGTTTAAGCACAGGGCTAAATCAGCCCCAGCATTTT	CASSLSTGLNQPQHF
TRBV6-4	.	TRBD1	TRBJ1-4	TGTGCCAGCAGTGATGGACAGGGGATGGGGTGTAATGAAAAACTGTTTTTT	CASSDGQGMGCNEKLFF
TRBV5-8	.	TRBD2	TRBJ2-3	TGTGCCAGCAGCCCCTGGGGGAGCGGGGGGCCCACGCAGTATTTT	CASSPWGSGGPTQYF
TRBV10-3	.	.	TRBJ2-7	TGTGCCTCGGCCGTCTCTAGCTACGAGCAGTACTTC	CASAVSSYEQYF
TRBV6-4	few	.	TRBJ1-5	TGTGCCAGCAGTGAGGAGGAAAATCAGCCCCAGCATTTT	CASSEEENQPQHF
TRBV5-1	.	TRBD1	TRBJ2-5	TGCGCCAGCAGCGGGGCCGGGACAGGGTATAAGGAGACCCAGTACTTC	CASSGAGTGYKETQYF
TRBV15	.	.	TRBJ2-3	TGTGCCACCAGCAGAGATCGGGGAGCAACGCAGTATTTT	CATSRDRGATQYF
TRBV7-2	.	TRBD1	TRBJ2-7	TGTGCCAGCAGCTTACTGGGACAGGGTTACTACGAGCAGTACTTC	CASSLLGQGYYEQYF
TRBV27	.	TRBD1	TRBJ2-7	TGTGCCAGCAGTCATATGACGGGACAGGGTGCCTACGAGCAGTACTTC	CASSHMTGQGAYEQYF
TRBV5-6	.	.	TRBJ2-7	TGTGCCAGCAGCTTGGCTGGGGGCAGCTACGAGCAGTACTTC	CASSLAGGSYEQYF
TRBV6-1	few	.	TRBJ2-7	TGTGCCAGCAAAACAGAGCTAGCCTCCTACGAGCAGTACTTC	CASKTELASYEQYF
TRBV7-2	.	.	TRBJ1-1	TGTGCCAGCAGCCCAAGTTGGCCAGCTAGGATGAACACTGAAGCTTTCTTT	CASSPSWPARMNTEAFF
TRBV13	once	.	TRBJ2-7	TGTGCCAGCAGCCAGGGAAATTCCTACGAGCAGTACTTC	CASSQGNSYEQYF
TRBV5-1	.	TRBD1	TRBJ2-4	TGCGCCAGCAGCTTCACGACAGGGGGAAGGAAAAACATTCAGTACTTC	CASSFTTGGRKNIQYF
TRBV29-1	.	TRBD1	TRBJ2-7	TGCAGCGTTGAAACTAGGGACAGATTTATCCCTGAGCAGTACTTC	CSVETRDRFIPEQYF
TRBV9	.	.	TRBJ2-3	TGTGCCAGCAGCTCCGCCGCGGTAACTAGCACAGATACGCAGTATTTT	CASSSAAVTSTDTQYF
TRBV7-9	.	.	TRBJ2-7	TGTGCCAGCAGCTTAGGAACAGCATACGAGCAGTACTTC	CASSLGTAYEQYF
TRBV5-6	.	.	TRBJ2-1	TGTGCCAGCAGTCCAGGGTCTACACCTGTATCCTACAATGAGCAGTTCTTC	CASSPGSTPVSYNEQFF
TRBV7-9	few	.	TRBJ2-1	TGTGCCAGCAGCGATCAAGGGGGTGGGAGCTCCTACAATGAGCAGTTCTTC	CASSDQGGGSSYNEQFF
TRBV28	.	.	TRBJ1-1	TGTGCCAGCAGTCTTCCTCGCACCAGGAACACTGAAGCTTTCTTT	CASSLPRTRNTEAFF
TRBV11-2	few	.	TRBJ2-5	TGTGCCAGCAGCTTATCGCAGGATAAGTCTCGAGAGACCCAGTACTTC	CASSLSQDKSRETQYF
TRBV4-1	.	TRBD1	TRBJ2-1	TGCGCCAGCAGGCGAACCGGGACAGGGGCGGAAGGGCAATTCTTC	CASRRTGTGAEGQFF
TRBV6-4	.	TRBD1	TRBJ2-1	TGTGCCAGCAGCGCCCGGGACAGGTTATGGAATGAGCAGTTCTTC	CASSARDRLWNEQFF
TRBV28	.	TRBD2	TRBJ2-7	TGTGCCAGCAGTACCCCCAGGGCCTCTAGCGGGAGCCGGGAGCAGTACTTC	CASSTPRASSGSREQYF
TRBV5-4	.	TRBD1	TRBJ2-2	TGTGCCAGCAGCCGCGGACAGGGGCTTAGTACCGGGGAGCTGTTTTTT	CASSRGQGLSTGELFF
TRBV2	.	TRBD2	TRBJ2-7	TGTGCCGCCCGGGGGGTGAGCTCCTACGAGCAGTACTTC	CAARGVSSYEQYF
TRBV6-1	.	.	TRBJ2-1	TGTGCCAGCAGACCCAGGACGTCTGGGGGCTGGGAGCAGTTCTTC	CASRPRTSGGWEQFF
TRBV11-2	.	.	TRBJ1-1	TGTGCCAGCAGCCATAGGGCGGGGCAGACGAACACTGAAGCTTTCTTT	CASSHRAGQTNTEAFF
TRBV9	once	.	TRBJ2-6	TGTGCCAGCAGCGTCGCCAGGGGCGCTACCGATGGGGCCAACGTCCTGACTTTC	CASSVARGATDGANVLTF
TRBV9	.	TRBD1	TRBJ1-2	TGTGCCAGCAGCGTAGGAAGGGGACAGGACTATGGCTACACCTTC	CASSVGRGQDYGYTF
TRBV10-3	once	.	TRBJ2-7	TGTGCCATCATCAAACAGGGATACGAGCAGTACTTC	CAIIKQGYEQYF
TRBV7-9	.	TRBD1	TRBJ1-2	TGTTCCAGCAGCTCATACGGACAGGGTCCTAACTATGGCTACACCTTC	CSSSSYGQGPNYGYTF
TRBV6-5	.	.	TRBJ2-7	TGTGCCAGCAGTCTTGACTGGAATTCCTACGAGCAGTACTTC	CASSLDWNSYEQYF
TRBV7-2	.	TRBD2	TRBJ2-2	TGTGCCAGCAGCCCGGTCCCGGGACTAGGTACCGGGGAGCTGTTTTTT	CASSPVPGLGTGELFF
TRBV4-1	few	.	TRBJ1-3	TGCGCCAGCAGCCAAGAGGCCGACTCTGGAAACACCATATATTTT	CASSQEADSGNTIYF
TRBV5-5	.	.	TRBJ2-2	TGTGCCAGCAGCTTGAGGCAGGGTTTGAGCGGGGAGCTGTTTTTT	CASSLRQGLSGELFF
TRBV30	few	TRBD1	TRBJ2-7	TGTGCCTGGAGTGTAGGCCAGGGGGCATGGTACGAGCAGTACTTC	CAWSVGQGAWYEQYF
TRBV28	.	.	TRBJ1-2	TGTGCCAGCGGACGTCCGGCAGGGCCCTATGGCTACACCTTC	CASGRPAGPYGYTF
TRBV28	.	TRBD2	TRBJ2-2	TGTGCCAGCAGTTCCGGCGATGGAGGGCTAGCGGACACCGGGGAGCTGTTTTTT	CASSSGDGGLADTGELFF
TRBV7-2	.	TRBD2	TRBJ2-3	TGTGCCAGCAGCAGGACTAGCGGGGCCACAGATACGCAGTATTTT	CASSRTSGATDTQYF
TRBV10-2	once	.	TRBJ2-5	TGCGCCAGCAGTGAGTCGAGGGGGGGGACCCAGTACTTC	CASSESRGGTQYF
TRBV27	.	TRBD2	TRBJ2-3	TGTGCCAGCAGTTTTCGGACTAGCGGGGTAAATACGCAGTATTTT	CASSFRTSGVNTQYF
TRBV5-6	.	TRBD1	TRBJ2-1	TGTGCCAGCAGCCGAGGGACAGGTCACCTGCAGTTCTTC	CASSRGTGHLQFF
TRBV29-1	.	TRBD1	TRBJ1-1	TGCAGCGTTGAAGATCACGGAACAGGGGATGAAGCTTTCTTT	CSVEDHGTGDEAFF
TRBV7-9	.	TRBD1	TRBJ1-1	TGTGCCAGCAGCTTGCCGGGACAGGAGAACACTGAAGCTTTCTTT	CASSLPGQENTEAFF
TRBV4-2	.	TRBD2	TRBJ2-7	TGTGCCAGCAGCCAGCCCGATCGGACTAGCGGGGGGAAGGAGCAGTACTTC	CASSQPDRTSGGKEQYF
TRBV7-9	.	TRBD2	TRBJ2-1	TGTGCCAGCAGCCAGATCGGGGGGGCACGTAAAGAGCAGTTCTTC	CASSQIGGARKEQFF